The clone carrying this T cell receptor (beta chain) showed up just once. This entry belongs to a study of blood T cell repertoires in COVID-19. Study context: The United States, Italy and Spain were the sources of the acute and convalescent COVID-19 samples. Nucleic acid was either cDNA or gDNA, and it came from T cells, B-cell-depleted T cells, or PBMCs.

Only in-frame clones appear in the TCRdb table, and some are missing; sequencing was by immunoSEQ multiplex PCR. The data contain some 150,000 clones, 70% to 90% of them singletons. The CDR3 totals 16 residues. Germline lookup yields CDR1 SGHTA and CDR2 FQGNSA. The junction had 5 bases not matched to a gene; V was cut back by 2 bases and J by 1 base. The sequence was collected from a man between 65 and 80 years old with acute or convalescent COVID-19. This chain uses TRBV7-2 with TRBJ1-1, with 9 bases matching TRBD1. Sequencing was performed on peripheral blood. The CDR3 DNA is TGTGCCAGCAGCTTATGGCCGGACAGGGGGAACACTGAAGCTTTCTTT. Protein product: CASSLWPDRGNTEAFF.